This paragraph reports one T cell receptor (beta chain). Its antigen remains unknown. This entry belongs to a study of T-cell reconstitution after alpha-beta-depleted transplantation in children. The library targeted TCRbeta and was prepared with unique molecular identifiers. Each CDR3 protein gets one entry after TCRdb re-called the PCR reads with MiXCR. Of about 980,000 distinct CDR3 sequences listed, roughly 29% are singletons. Overall study results and limits: Surviving recipient cells, namely T cells and thymic progenitors, were the source of high day-60 TCRbeta diversity in some patients. Once a year had passed after transplant, T-cell counts and diversity came mostly from newly produced T cells. Where alpha-beta T cells came from about two months after transplant was reportedly several hundred expanded graft clones.

The CDR3 length is 14 residues. The trim removed 0 bases at V and 9 bases at J, leaving 6 bases unmatched. CDR1 SGHRS and CDR2 YFSETQ come from the germline V gene. This sequence originates from a boy under two years old who had a stem cell transplant for SCID, so the T cells may come from the graft donor. The V gene is TRBV5-1, the J gene TRBJ2-1; 7 bases fit TRBD2. The material was PBMCs, mostly from graft donor cells, obtained 360 days after TCRalphabeta/CD19-depleted stem cell transplant. CDR3 DNA sequence: TGCGCCAGCAGCTTGGCCGCGGGGGAAGGTGAGCAGTTCTTC. It translates to CASSLAAGEGEQFF.